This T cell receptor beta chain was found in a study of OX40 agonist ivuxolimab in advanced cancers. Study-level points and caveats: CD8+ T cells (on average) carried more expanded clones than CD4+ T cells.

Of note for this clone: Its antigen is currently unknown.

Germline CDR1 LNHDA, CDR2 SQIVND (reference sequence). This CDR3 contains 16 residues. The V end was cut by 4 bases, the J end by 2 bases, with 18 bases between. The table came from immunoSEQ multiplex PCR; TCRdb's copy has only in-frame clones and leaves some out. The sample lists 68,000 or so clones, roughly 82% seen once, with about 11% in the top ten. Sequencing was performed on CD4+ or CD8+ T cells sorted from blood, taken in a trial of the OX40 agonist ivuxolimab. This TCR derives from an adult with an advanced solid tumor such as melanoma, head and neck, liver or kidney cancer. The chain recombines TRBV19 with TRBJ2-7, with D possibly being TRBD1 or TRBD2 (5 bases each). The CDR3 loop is CASSTMRRDGTYEQYF. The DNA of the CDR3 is TGTGCCAGTAGTACTATGCGCCGGGACGGGACCTACGAGCAGTACTTC. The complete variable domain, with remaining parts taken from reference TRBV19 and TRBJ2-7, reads DGGITQSPKYLFRKEGQNVTLSCEQNLNHDAMYWYRQDPGQGLRLIYYSQIVNDFQKGDIAEGYSVSREKKESFPLTVTSAQKNPTAFYLCASSTMRRDGTYEQYFGPGTRLTVT.